This paragraph covers one T cell receptor beta chain sequence. The sample belongs to a study of T cell changes during pregnancy in multiple sclerosis. Profiling relied on immunoSEQ multiplex PCR, and the TCRdb table lists in-frame clones only, not all of them. The sample has some 27,000 clones; 85% to 90% are singletons. The CDR3 loop spans 14 amino acids. The V end lost 7 bases, the J end lost 7 bases, and 14 bases lay between the germline ends. The germline gives CDR1 PRHDT, CDR2 FYEKMQ (reference sequence). The source material was CD8+ T cells from peripheral blood mononuclear cells, sampled before pregnancy. The source of this sequence is a female donor with multiple sclerosis, enrolled in a pregnancy study. The rearrangement joins TRBV13 to TRBJ1-6; perhaps TRBD1 as D (6 bases). In nucleotides, the CDR3 is TGTGCCAGCACACAGGGTAGGTTGAATTCACCCCTCCACTTT. This encodes CASTQGRLNSPLHF.